Described below is a single TCR beta chain sequence and its context. Its specific antigen is unknown. Base qualities are not provided; no much larger clone lies one nucleotide away. The CDR3 runs 14 residues from the cysteine to the phenylalanine. Just the 42-base CDR3 DNA is kept, in frame starting at base 1. V and J lose 8 bases and 6 bases, and a span of 20 bases separates them. The germline V gene provides CDR1 MDHEN and CDR2 SYDVKM. Libraries were prepared through 5' RACE. Reads for this sample came from an Illumina HiSeq 2500. A second PCR of roughly 6 to 12 cycles was run with a J-beta primer mix and a sample-barcoded 5' primer. Each TCR beta cDNA molecule received a unique molecular identifier from a template-switch 5' adaptor carrying 12 random nucleotides. Each sample yielded at least 3 million CDR3-containing paired-end reads. First-strand cDNA synthesis was performed from all RNA using the Mint cDNA synthesis kit, with priming by a TRBC-specific oligonucleotide. All cDNA was treated with uracil-DNA glycosylase and then went through a first 18-cycle PCR with the universal primers M1SS and BC2_uni_R. Concerning the study's data processing: Each sample was normalized by randomly selecting 1 million high-quality reads, each carrying a distinct molecular identifier. Reads sharing molecular identifiers were discarded rather than binned into consensus sequences. CDR3 identification, clonotype clustering and error correction used MiTCR with a Q25 quality threshold and the strictest error-elimination algorithm. A nonparametric unseen species model using Euler transformation provided a lower-bound estimate of total TCR beta diversity. TCRdb ran its own pipeline on the public reads, namely fastp trimming at Q25 and MiXCR clone calling, and kept in-frame beta chains. Merged by CDR3 protein, the rows form single entries marked with the most common genes and DNA. TCRdb, not the original authors, processed these V and J calls. This sample lists 750,000 or so distinct CDR3 sequences; 20% to 25% were detected once. The top ten clones comprise 9.4% of the sample.

The approximately 41 donors, aged 6 to 90 years, were systemically healthy Caucasian individuals from Russia. Each donor gave ten milliliters of peripheral blood, collected into EDTA-treated Vacutainer tubes. PBMCs were isolated by Ficoll-Paque density-gradient centrifugation, with at least 6.5 million obtained per sample. Trizol reagent was used to extract total RNA from PBMCs, with at least 5.5 micrograms per sample. For every donor, flow cytometry on a PBMC aliquot measured the percentage of naive CD45RAhigh/CD27high T cells. The entry originates in a study of blood T cells in healthy people across ages (dated by TCRdb to 2013 to 2016). As for the study more broadly: In model experiments, roughly one uniquely barcoded TCR beta cDNA molecule per two T cells was captured by template switching. To track age-related changes in TCR beta repertoire diversity, the study relied on deep sequencing normalized with unique cDNA molecular identifiers. The donors were divided into four age groups: young (average around 15 years), middle-aged (about 39), aged (approximately 62) and long-lived (roughly 86). For two donors (one aged 18 to 30 and one aged 80 or older), the study analyzed two additional independent replicas of 1 million unique cDNA reads from the same blood draw.

Overall study results and their limits: Because the CMV infection status of the donors was unknown, age-related changes in expanded clonotypes may potentially have been confounded. Because profiling used bulk unsorted PBMCs, naive and antigen-experienced compartments could not be compared conclusively. Estimates of total diversity from one million sequenced T cells were regarded as lower bounds and underestimates. Observed TCR beta diversity per million T cells fell roughly linearly with age, and a significant reduction was already apparent by age around 40. Compared with the aged group, the long-lived group had more naive CD4+ T cells, fewer expanded clones and increased TCR diversity, suggesting age selection. Observed TCR beta diversity correlated strongly with the percentage of naive T cells measured by flow cytometry.

This sample also belongs to another study, concerning T cells of mothers and their children. Looking at the second paper: The donors were nine systemically healthy Caucasian individuals, made up of three mothers and their six children. cDNA synthesis used all of the extracted RNA, with approximately 1.4 ug of RNA in each 15 ul reaction. In the second PCR, the M1S primer added sample barcodes and 2-4 random nucleotides. More than 9 million TCR beta CDR3 reads were obtained from each mother, and several million reads were obtained from each child. In both related and unrelated pairs, thymic selection shapes the output of TCR recombination in a similar way, with inherited differences having only a minor effect. Normalized repertoire overlap was always slightly but never significantly higher in related than unrelated mother-child pairs. With a sensitivity of approximately 100 clones per million clonotypes, no persistent microchimeric T cell clones were detected. To look for features that set related mother-child pairs apart from unrelated individuals, the researchers ran deep NGS to compare the TCR beta repertoires of mothers and children. On average, the children were roughly 11 +/- 4 years old, while the mothers were 40 +/- 4 years old. Libraries were sequenced on Illumina HiSeq 2000 with 100+100 nt paired-end reads after adapter ligation with NEBNext reagents. To avoid cross-contamination, the mother libraries and the child libraries were prepared a month apart and sequenced in separate runs. For each donor, between roughly 450,000 and 2,300,000 distinct TCR beta clonotypes were identified. Naive TCR beta clonotypes were estimated from low-frequency clonotypes matched to each donor's FACS-determined naive share, without sorting.

The chain is encoded by TRBV28 joined to TRBJ2-7, with the D gene tentatively TRBD1 or TRBD2, based on 6 matching bases in each. This sequence was found in a boy aged 10-17 years in good health. The sample consisted of blood. The CDR3 has the sequence CASRPQGPGGEQYF. The sequence in DNA is TGTGCCAGCCGCCCACAGGGACCCGGGGGCGAGCAGTACTTC.